These T cell receptor beta chains were read from a single sample in a study of cytomegalovirus exposure and HLA in healthy donors. Using immunoSEQ multiplex PCR, the repertoire was profiled, and TCRdb retains in-frame clones only, with some absent. The sample contains 55,000 to 80,000 clones, roughly 80% of which appear only once. Source material: PBMCs. These receptors were taken from a woman aged 25 to 45 in good health and CMV-seronegative. Both conserved end residues are part of each CDR3. The D gene is left open where the match is weak. Part of the rows lack a size; the others show once, few, many or a class for expanded clones.

v_call: TRBV11-2; d_call: NA; clone_size: few; j_call: TRBJ2-1; cdr3_aa: CASSATTNEQFF; cdr3_nt: TGTGCCAGCAGCGCGACTACCAATGAGCAGTTCTTC
v_call: TRBV5-4; d_call: NA; clone_size: NA; j_call: TRBJ1-3; cdr3_aa: CASSPTETGSGNTIYF; cdr3_nt: TGTGCCAGCAGCCCTACAGAGACAGGCTCTGGAAACACCATATATTTT
v_call: TRBV19; d_call: NA; clone_size: few; j_call: TRBJ2-7; cdr3_aa: CASGQGYEQYF; cdr3_nt: TGTGCCTCCGGGCAGGGCTACGAGCAGTACTTC
v_call: TRBV11-3; d_call: TRBD2; clone_size: NA; j_call: TRBJ2-3; cdr3_aa: CASSPGTSGRTSTDTQYF; cdr3_nt: TGTGCCAGCAGCCCCGGGACTAGCGGGCGCACTAGCACAGATACGCAGTATTTT
v_call: TRBV10-3; d_call: NA; clone_size: NA; j_call: TRBJ1-2; cdr3_aa: CAISEGGANYGYTF; cdr3_nt: TGTGCCATCAGTGAGGGCGGAGCTAACTATGGCTACACCTTC
v_call: TRBV11-3; d_call: TRBD1; clone_size: once; j_call: TRBJ2-7; cdr3_aa: CASSLDHGQGAEQYF; cdr3_nt: TGTGCCAGCAGCTTAGACCATGGACAGGGAGCCGAGCAGTACTTC
v_call: TRBV2; d_call: TRBD1; clone_size: once; j_call: TRBJ2-7; cdr3_aa: CASRAGQASYEQYF; cdr3_nt: TGTGCCAGCAGGGCGGGACAGGCCTCCTACGAGCAGTACTTC
v_call: TRBV7-2; d_call: NA; clone_size: NA; j_call: TRBJ2-7; cdr3_aa: CASSLVGWGSAYEQYF; cdr3_nt: TGTGCCAGCAGCTTAGTGGGGTGGGGCTCTGCCTACGAGCAGTACTTC
v_call: TRBV11-2; d_call: NA; clone_size: NA; j_call: TRBJ1-2; cdr3_aa: CASSSRTDSSANYGYTF; cdr3_nt: TGTGCCAGCAGCTCAAGGACAGATTCCTCGGCTAACTATGGCTACACCTTC
v_call: TRBV5-1; d_call: TRBD1; clone_size: NA; j_call: TRBJ1-1; cdr3_aa: CASSTGQGKNTEAFF; cdr3_nt: TGCGCCAGCAGCACGGGACAGGGGAAGAACACTGAAGCTTTCTTT
v_call: TRBV25-1; d_call: TRBD1; clone_size: NA; j_call: TRBJ2-1; cdr3_aa: CASSRGQGIYNEQFF; cdr3_nt: TGTGCCAGCAGCCGAGGACAGGGAATTTACAATGAGCAGTTCTTC
v_call: TRBV27; d_call: TRBD2; clone_size: NA; j_call: TRBJ2-3; cdr3_aa: CASSLRSSAGGTDTQYF; cdr3_nt: TGTGCCAGCAGTTTAAGGAGCAGCGCGGGGGGCACAGATACGCAGTATTTT
v_call: TRBV19; d_call: TRBD1; clone_size: NA; j_call: TRBJ2-3; cdr3_aa: CASSSPWTGGTDTQYF; cdr3_nt: TGTGCCAGTAGTAGCCCCTGGACAGGGGGGACAGATACGCAGTATTTT
v_call: TRBV27; d_call: NA; clone_size: NA; j_call: TRBJ2-7; cdr3_aa: CASSASPGFDEQYF; cdr3_nt: TGTGCCAGCAGCGCTTCTCCAGGTTTCGACGAGCAGTACTTC
v_call: TRBV29-1; d_call: TRBD2; clone_size: NA; j_call: TRBJ2-7; cdr3_aa: CSAWTSGEYEQYF; cdr3_nt: TGCAGCGCTTGGACTAGCGGGGAGTACGAGCAGTACTTC
v_call: TRBV5-8; d_call: NA; clone_size: NA; j_call: TRBJ1-1; cdr3_aa: CASSLLGRGGWTEAFF; cdr3_nt: TGTGCCAGCAGCTTGCTTGGCAGGGGTGGGTGGACTGAAGCTTTCTTT
v_call: TRBV6-5; d_call: TRBD1; clone_size: NA; j_call: TRBJ1-2; cdr3_aa: CASSPRQGFGYTF; cdr3_nt: TGTGCCAGCAGTCCCCGACAGGGGTTTGGCTACACCTTC
v_call: TRBV5-6; d_call: TRBD1; clone_size: NA; j_call: TRBJ1-5; cdr3_aa: CASSLGGDRVILF; cdr3_nt: TGTGCCAGCAGCTTGGGGGGGGACAGGGTAATCCTTTTT
v_call: TRBV28; d_call: NA; clone_size: NA; j_call: TRBJ2-7; cdr3_aa: CASSFIGAGSYEQYF; cdr3_nt: TGTGCCAGCAGTTTTATTGGGGCAGGGTCTTACGAGCAGTACTTC
v_call: TRBV9; d_call: NA; clone_size: few; j_call: TRBJ2-1; cdr3_aa: CASSAGWGVTVRNEQFF; cdr3_nt: TGTGCCAGCAGCGCCGGGTGGGGGGTGACAGTTAGGAATGAGCAGTTCTTC
v_call: TRBV12-5; d_call: TRBD1; clone_size: NA; j_call: TRBJ2-1; cdr3_aa: CASGDPGTGGFNEQFF; cdr3_nt: TGTGCTAGTGGTGATCCCGGGACAGGGGGTTTCAATGAGCAGTTCTTC
v_call: TRBV29-1; d_call: TRBD2; clone_size: NA; j_call: TRBJ2-7; cdr3_aa: CSAWTSGEYEQYF; cdr3_nt: TGCAGCGCTTGGACTAGCGGGGAGTACGAGCAGTACTTC
v_call: TRBV18; d_call: NA; clone_size: NA; j_call: TRBJ1-1; cdr3_aa: CASLRQVGYTEAFF; cdr3_nt: TGTGCCAGCCTACGACAGGTGGGGTACACTGAAGCTTTCTTT
v_call: TRBV14; d_call: TRBD2; clone_size: few; j_call: TRBJ2-5; cdr3_aa: CASSQDSGLAGGAEETQYF; cdr3_nt: TGTGCCAGCAGCCAAGATTCGGGACTAGCGGGGGGTGCGGAAGAGACCCAGTACTTC
v_call: TRBV4-1; d_call: NA; clone_size: NA; j_call: TRBJ2-7; cdr3_aa: CASSQEGLLSYEQYF; cdr3_nt: TGCGCCAGCAGCCAAGAGGGACTCCTCTCCTACGAGCAGTACTTC
v_call: TRBV28; d_call: TRBD1; clone_size: once; j_call: TRBJ1-3; cdr3_aa: CASSRDRGAGNTIYF; cdr3_nt: TGTGCCAGCAGCCGGGACAGGGGGGCTGGAAACACCATATATTTT
v_call: TRBV7-2; d_call: TRBD2; clone_size: NA; j_call: TRBJ2-7; cdr3_aa: CASSPSSGGIYEQYF; cdr3_nt: TGTGCCAGCAGCCCATCTAGCGGGGGAATCTACGAGCAGTACTTC
v_call: TRBV19; d_call: TRBD1; clone_size: NA; j_call: TRBJ1-1; cdr3_aa: CATLGQGRSEAFF; cdr3_nt: TGTGCCACCCTCGGACAGGGAAGATCTGAAGCTTTCTTT
v_call: TRBV19; d_call: NA; clone_size: NA; j_call: TRBJ1-3; cdr3_aa: CASSWGGTYDSGNTIYF; cdr3_nt: TGTGCCAGTAGTTGGGGGGGGACTTACGACTCTGGAAACACCATATATTTT
v_call: TRBV5-6; d_call: NA; clone_size: NA; j_call: TRBJ1-5; cdr3_aa: CASSLGQNQPQHF; cdr3_nt: TGTGCCAGCAGCTTGGGACAGAATCAGCCCCAGCATTTT
v_call: TRBV4-1; d_call: NA; clone_size: NA; j_call: TRBJ1-2; cdr3_aa: CASSQDPTAYGYTF; cdr3_nt: TGCGCCAGCAGCCAAGATCCCACAGCCTATGGCTACACCTTC
v_call: TRBV11-2; d_call: NA; clone_size: few; j_call: TRBJ1-1; cdr3_aa: CASTKTVHTEAFF; cdr3_nt: TGTGCCAGCACCAAGACAGTTCACACTGAAGCTTTCTTT
v_call: TRBV28; d_call: NA; clone_size: NA; j_call: TRBJ1-2; cdr3_aa: CASSLQGGNYGYTF; cdr3_nt: TGTGCCAGCAGTTTGCAGGGCGGTAACTATGGCTACACCTTC
v_call: TRBV29-1; d_call: NA; clone_size: once; j_call: TRBJ2-1; cdr3_aa: CSAYGGYNEQFF; cdr3_nt: TGCAGCGCCTACGGCGGTTACAATGAGCAGTTCTTC
v_call: TRBV19; d_call: TRBD1; clone_size: NA; j_call: TRBJ1-5; cdr3_aa: CASRDRDQPQHF; cdr3_nt: TGTGCCAGTAGGGACAGGGATCAGCCCCAGCATTTT
v_call: TRBV5-1; d_call: TRBD1; clone_size: NA; j_call: TRBJ1-1; cdr3_aa: CASSTRQGGSTEAFF; cdr3_nt: TGCGCCAGCAGCACCCGACAGGGAGGAAGCACTGAAGCTTTCTTT
v_call: TRBV11-3; d_call: TRBD2; clone_size: NA; j_call: TRBJ2-3; cdr3_aa: CASSLAGTSGGTDTQYF; cdr3_nt: TGTGCCAGCAGCTTAGCCGGGACTAGCGGGGGAACAGATACGCAGTATTTT
v_call: TRBV15; d_call: NA; clone_size: NA; j_call: TRBJ1-1; cdr3_aa: CATSKSGARNTEAFF; cdr3_nt: TGTGCCACCAGCAAGAGTGGGGCGAGGAACACTGAAGCTTTCTTT
v_call: TRBV13; d_call: TRBD1; clone_size: NA; j_call: TRBJ2-1; cdr3_aa: CASSFQGARNEQFF; cdr3_nt: TGTGCCAGCAGCTTCCAGGGGGCGCGAAATGAGCAGTTCTTC
v_call: TRBV4-1; d_call: NA; clone_size: NA; j_call: TRBJ1-6; cdr3_aa: CASSQGGYSYNSPLHF; cdr3_nt: TGCGCCAGCAGCCAAGGGGGCTATTCCTATAATTCACCCCTCCACTTT
v_call: TRBV4-2; d_call: TRBD2; clone_size: NA; j_call: TRBJ2-3; cdr3_aa: CASSPGTSSDTQYF; cdr3_nt: TGTGCCAGCAGCCCAGGGACTAGCAGCGATACGCAGTATTTT
v_call: TRBV11-3; d_call: TRBD2; clone_size: NA; j_call: TRBJ2-4; cdr3_aa: CASSLDPLAGGKNIQYF; cdr3_nt: TGTGCCAGCAGCTTAGATCCCCTAGCGGGGGGCAAAAACATTCAGTACTTC
v_call: TRBV7-6; d_call: TRBD1; clone_size: NA; j_call: TRBJ2-2; cdr3_aa: CASSLGGANTGELFF; cdr3_nt: TGTGCCAGCAGCCTAGGGGGCGCAAACACCGGGGAGCTGTTTTTT
v_call: TRBV5-4; d_call: TRBD1; clone_size: NA; j_call: TRBJ1-2; cdr3_aa: CASSGRDRGQDGYTF; cdr3_nt: TGTGCCAGCAGCGGCCGGGACAGGGGGCAAGATGGCTACACCTTC
v_call: TRBV4-1; d_call: NA; clone_size: NA; j_call: TRBJ1-3; cdr3_aa: CASSQVKSSSGNTIYF; cdr3_nt: TGCGCCAGCAGCCAAGTAAAGTCTAGCTCTGGAAACACCATATATTTT
v_call: TRBV21-1; d_call: NA; clone_size: NA; j_call: TRBJ2-7; cdr3_aa: CASSKDPVTGLALRNTYEQYF; cdr3_nt: TGTGCCAGCAGCAAAGACCCCGTTACGGGACTAGCCCTCAGAAACACATACGAGCAGTACTTC
v_call: TRBV4-1; d_call: NA; clone_size: NA; j_call: TRBJ2-7; cdr3_aa: CASSPGYEQYF; cdr3_nt: TGCGCCAGCAGCCCAGGCTACGAGCAGTACTTC
v_call: TRBV27; d_call: NA; clone_size: once; j_call: TRBJ2-1; cdr3_aa: CASSWGNLGASSRNEQFF; cdr3_nt: TGTGCCAGCAGTTGGGGTAACCTGGGGGCATCGTCAAGGAATGAGCAGTTCTTC
v_call: TRBV29-1; d_call: NA; clone_size: NA; j_call: TRBJ2-5; cdr3_aa: CSVEWAAGRKTQYF; cdr3_nt: TGCAGCGTTGAATGGGCGGCAGGGCGGAAGACCCAGTACTTC
v_call: TRBV6-1; d_call: TRBD1; clone_size: NA; j_call: TRBJ2-3; cdr3_aa: CASTPRGQGTDTQYF; cdr3_nt: TGTGCCAGCACCCCCAGAGGACAGGGGACAGATACGCAGTATTTT
v_call: TRBV15; d_call: TRBD1; clone_size: NA; j_call: TRBJ1-5; cdr3_aa: CATSRPGQGYQPQHF; cdr3_nt: TGTGCCACCAGCAGGCCGGGACAGGGGTACCAGCCCCAGCATTTT
v_call: TRBV7-2; d_call: TRBD2; clone_size: NA; j_call: TRBJ2-3; cdr3_aa: CASSSQRGISTDTQYF; cdr3_nt: TGTGCCAGCAGCTCCCAGCGGGGGATAAGCACAGATACGCAGTATTTT
v_call: TRBV18; d_call: TRBD1; clone_size: NA; j_call: TRBJ2-7; cdr3_aa: CASSPRQGAAYEQYF; cdr3_nt: TGTGCCAGCTCACCAAGACAGGGGGCGGCTTACGAGCAGTACTTC
v_call: TRBV21-1; d_call: NA; clone_size: NA; j_call: TRBJ1-2; cdr3_aa: CASSKVEGNYGYTF; cdr3_nt: TGTGCCAGCAGCAAAGTGGAGGGTAACTATGGCTACACCTTC
v_call: TRBV19; d_call: NA; clone_size: NA; j_call: TRBJ1-5; cdr3_aa: CASSILTGGNQPQHF; cdr3_nt: TGTGCCAGTAGTATTTTAACAGGCGGCAATCAGCCCCAGCATTTT
v_call: TRBV7-2; d_call: TRBD2; clone_size: NA; j_call: TRBJ2-3; cdr3_aa: CASSPPGLGADTQYF; cdr3_nt: TGTGCCAGCAGCCCGCCGGGACTAGGTGCAGATACGCAGTATTTT
v_call: TRBV29-1; d_call: NA; clone_size: NA; j_call: TRBJ1-1; cdr3_aa: CSVLQGREGAFF; cdr3_nt: TGCAGCGTCCTACAGGGAAGGGAAGGAGCTTTCTTT
v_call: TRBV5-4; d_call: TRBD1; clone_size: NA; j_call: TRBJ1-2; cdr3_aa: CASSLTGEYGYTF; cdr3_nt: TGTGCCAGCAGCTTAACAGGGGAATATGGCTACACCTTC
v_call: TRBV7-9; d_call: NA; clone_size: NA; j_call: TRBJ1-4; cdr3_aa: CASSHNVGQPEKLFF; cdr3_nt: TGTGCCAGCAGCCACAACGTGGGACAACCCGAAAAACTGTTTTTT